This TCR beta chain came from a study of T cells in Graves' hyperthyroidism and ophthalmopathy. This clonotype showed up many times. Amplified regions were TCR beta CDR3 sequences from RNA transcripts. HTBI primers drove first-round RT-PCR of the TCR CDR3. TCRdb processed the multiplex PCR reads anew with MiXCR; each CDR3 protein has one entry. This table holds around 35,000 distinct CDR3 sequences, around half found once. Thyroid ultrasound and orbital computed tomography, with clinical symptoms and serum thyroxine and TRAb, informed diagnoses. The TCR sequence derives from a woman aged 40 to 50 with Graves' ophthalmopathy. Source material: blood.

This CDR3 is CASSQAVSSAYEQYF. CDR3 coding DNA: TGTGCCAGCAGCCAAGCGGTCAGCTCGGCGTACGAGCAGTACTTC. The gene calls are TRBV4-2 and TRBJ2-7; D is unresolved. The CDR3 is 15 amino acids. The ends were cut back, 1 base at V and 4 bases at J, with 14 bases in the middle. Germline V gives CDR1 LGHNA, CDR2 YNFKEQ.